In its sample, the clone carrying this T cell receptor beta chain was seen a few times. Its antigen is still unknown. The PCR contained 60 Vbeta and 13 Jbeta primers. Generated by immunoSEQ multiplex PCR, the TCRdb table keeps only in-frame clones and is missing some. The data hold under 150,000 clones, with about two thirds observed a single time. The donors (healthy individuals) were bone marrow donors. The entry originates in a study of cytomegalovirus exposure and HLA in healthy donors. Overall study results and limits: V- and J-gene trimming of TCR beta was linked (in a later analysis) to a missense DCLRE1C variant.

Trimming took 1 base from V and 4 from J, leaving 13 bases between them. Per the germline V gene, CDR1 is LGHNA and CDR2 is YNFKEQ. The CDR3 contains 15 residues. The sequence was collected from a woman aged 55 to 70 in good health and CMV-seropositive. The genes are TRBV4-2 and TRBJ1-2; D is perhaps TRBD1 (6 bases). The sequencing input was PBMCs. CDR3 loop: CASSQVSDSPYGYTF. The CDR3 bases are TGTGCCAGCAGCCAAGTGTCGGACAGCCCCTATGGCTACACCTTC.